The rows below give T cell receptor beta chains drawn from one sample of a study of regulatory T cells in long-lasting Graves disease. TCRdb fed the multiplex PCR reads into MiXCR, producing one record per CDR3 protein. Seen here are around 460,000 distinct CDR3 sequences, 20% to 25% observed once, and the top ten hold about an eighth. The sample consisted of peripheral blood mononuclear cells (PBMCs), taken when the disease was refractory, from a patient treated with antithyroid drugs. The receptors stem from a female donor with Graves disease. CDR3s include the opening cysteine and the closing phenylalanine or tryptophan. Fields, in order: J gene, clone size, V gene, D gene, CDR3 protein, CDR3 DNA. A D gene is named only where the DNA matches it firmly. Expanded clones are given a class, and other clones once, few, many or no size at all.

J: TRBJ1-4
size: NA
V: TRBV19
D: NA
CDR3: CASSPTDRKPEKLFF
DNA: TGTGCCAGTAGTCCGACCGACAGGAAGCCCGAAAAACTGTTTTTT

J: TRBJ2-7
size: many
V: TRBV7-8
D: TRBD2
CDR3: CASSFTPGRGDEQYF
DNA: TGTGCCAGCAGCTTCACTCCGGGCCGGGGGGACGAGCAGTACTTC

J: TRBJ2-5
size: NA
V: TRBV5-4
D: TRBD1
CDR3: CASSLQGNSRETQYF
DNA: TGTGCCAGCAGCTTACAGGGGAATTCTAGGGAGACCCAGTACTTC

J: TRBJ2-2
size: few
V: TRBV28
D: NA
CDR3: CASSDDRSTGELFF
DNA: TGTGCCAGCAGTGACGACAGGAGCACCGGGGAGCTGTTTTTT

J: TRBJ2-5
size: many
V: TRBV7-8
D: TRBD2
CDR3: CASSPSGTVGETQYF
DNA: TGTGCCAGCAGCCCGAGCGGGACGGTCGGTGAGACCCAGTACTTC

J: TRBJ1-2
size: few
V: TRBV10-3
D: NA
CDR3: CAISESQGRDYGYTF
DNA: TGTGCCATCAGTGAGTCACAGGGTCGGGACTATGGCTACACCTTC

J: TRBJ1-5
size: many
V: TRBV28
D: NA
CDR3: CASSLFRDGNQPQHF
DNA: TGTGCCAGCAGTTTATTCAGGGACGGCAATCAGCCCCAGCATTTT

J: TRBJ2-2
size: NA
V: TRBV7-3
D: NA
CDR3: CASSYEDAGELFF
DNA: TGTGCCAGCAGCTATGAAGACGCCGGGGAGCTGTTTTTT

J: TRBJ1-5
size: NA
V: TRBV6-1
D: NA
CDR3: CASSLGLLNQPQHF
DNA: TGTGCCAGCAGTCTGGGACTCCTTAATCAGCCCCAGCATTTT

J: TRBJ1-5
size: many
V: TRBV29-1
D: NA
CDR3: CSVGGQSNQPQHF
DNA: TGCAGCGTGGGAGGACAGAGCAATCAGCCCCAGCATTTT

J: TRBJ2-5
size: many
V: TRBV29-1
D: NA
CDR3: CSVTFSGHQETQYF
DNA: TGCAGCGTGACCTTTAGCGGCCACCAAGAGACCCAGTACTTC

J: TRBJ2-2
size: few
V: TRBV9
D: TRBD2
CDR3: CASSGSGRAADTGELFF
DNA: TGTGCCAGCAGCGGTAGCGGGAGGGCCGCGGACACCGGGGAGCTGTTTTTT

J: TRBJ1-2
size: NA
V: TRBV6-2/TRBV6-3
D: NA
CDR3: CASSFAGRDYGYTF
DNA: TGTGCCAGCAGTTTCGCAGGCCGGGACTATGGCTACACCTTC

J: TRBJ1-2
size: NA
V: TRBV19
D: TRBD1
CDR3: CASSIEDRRRGYTF
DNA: TGTGCCAGTAGTATAGAGGACAGGCGGAGGGGCTACACCTTC

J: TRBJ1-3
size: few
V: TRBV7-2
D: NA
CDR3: CASSFRGQEVDTIYF
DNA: TGTGCCAGCAGCTTCAGAGGGCAGGAGGTCGACACCATATATTTT

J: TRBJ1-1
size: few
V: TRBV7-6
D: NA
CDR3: CASSLIGTGNTEAFF
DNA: TGTGCCAGCAGCTTAATCGGGACTGGGAACACTGAAGCTTTCTTT

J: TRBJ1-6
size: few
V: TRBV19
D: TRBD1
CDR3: CASSISRLGTGDSPLHF
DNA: TGTGCCAGTAGTATATCTCGTTTGGGGACAGGAGATTCACCCCTCCACTTT

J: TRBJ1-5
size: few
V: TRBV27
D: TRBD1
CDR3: CASSRSATGNQPQHF
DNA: TGTGCCAGCTCCCGGTCGGCGACAGGGAATCAGCCCCAGCATTTT

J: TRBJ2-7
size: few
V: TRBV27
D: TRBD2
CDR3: CASSTLAEDRRNEQYF
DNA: TGTGCCAGCAGTACCCTAGCGGAAGACAGAAGGAACGAGCAGTACTTC

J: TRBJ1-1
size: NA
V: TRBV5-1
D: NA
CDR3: CASTLGGQGNTEAFF
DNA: TGCGCCAGCACCCTGGGGGGGCAGGGCAACACTGAAGCTTTCTTT

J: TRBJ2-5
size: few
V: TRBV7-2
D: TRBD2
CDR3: CASSHGGGRETQYF
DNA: TGTGCCAGCAGCCACGGGGGGGGCCGGGAGACCCAGTACTTC

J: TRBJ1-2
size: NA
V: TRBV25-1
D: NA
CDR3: CASRDGLRNGYTF
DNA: TGTGCCAGCAGAGACGGACTAAGGAATGGCTACACCTTC

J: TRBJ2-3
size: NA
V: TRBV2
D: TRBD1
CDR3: CASSVTGVADTQYF
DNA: TGTGCCAGCAGCGTTACAGGGGTTGCAGATACGCAGTATTTT